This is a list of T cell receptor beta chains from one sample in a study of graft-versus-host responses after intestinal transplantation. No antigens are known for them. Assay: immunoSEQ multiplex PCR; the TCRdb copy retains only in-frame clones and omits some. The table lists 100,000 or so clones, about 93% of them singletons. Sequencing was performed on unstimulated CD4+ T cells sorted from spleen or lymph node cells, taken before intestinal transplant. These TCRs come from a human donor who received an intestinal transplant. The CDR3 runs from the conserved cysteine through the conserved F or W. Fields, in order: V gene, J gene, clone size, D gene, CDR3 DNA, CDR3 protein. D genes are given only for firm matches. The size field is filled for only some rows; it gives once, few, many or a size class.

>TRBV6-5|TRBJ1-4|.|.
TGTGCCAGCAGTTTCCGGGGGACCTGGGGCGAAAAACTGTTTTTT
CASSFRGTWGEKLFF
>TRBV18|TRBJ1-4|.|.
TGTGCCAGCTCACCTAGCGCAGCCATCAATGAAAAACTGTTTTTT
CASSPSAAINEKLFF
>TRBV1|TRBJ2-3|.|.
TGCACCAGCAGCCAAGATAGCTCGTGGTTTAGTCCAGATACGCAGTATTTT
CTSSQDSSWFSPDTQYF
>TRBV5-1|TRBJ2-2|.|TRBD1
TGCGCCAGCAGCTTACAGGGGGCGCAGGTCACCGGGGAGCTGTTTTTT
CASSLQGAQVTGELFF
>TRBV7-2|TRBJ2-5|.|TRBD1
TGTGCCAGCAGCTTAGTCTGGACAGGGTGGGAGACCCAGTACTTC
CASSLVWTGWETQYF
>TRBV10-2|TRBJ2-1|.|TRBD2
TGCGCCAGCGATAGCGGGAGGGCCCTAAACAATGAGCAGTTCTTC
CASDSGRALNNEQFF
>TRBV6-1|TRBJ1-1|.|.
TGTGCCAGCAGTGAGAGGAACACTGAAGCTTTCTTT
CASSERNTEAFF
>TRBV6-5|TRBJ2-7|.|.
TGTGCCAGCAGTTACTCCGAGGCGAGCTCCTACGAGCAGTACTTC
CASSYSEASSYEQYF
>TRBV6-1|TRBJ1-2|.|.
TGTGCCAGCAGTGATCGGCCAGGTAGTGTCTATGGCTACACCTTC
CASSDRPGSVYGYTF
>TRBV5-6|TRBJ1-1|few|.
TGTGCCAGCAGCTTGTTAACAGGAGTTACTGAAGCTTTCTTT
CASSLLTGVTEAFF
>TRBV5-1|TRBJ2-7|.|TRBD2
TGCGCCAGCAGTCCCTGGCAGCCTAGCGGGACCTACGAGCAGTACTTC
CASSPWQPSGTYEQYF
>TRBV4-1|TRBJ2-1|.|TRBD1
TGCGCCAGCAGCCGATTATGGGGACAGGATTTTGATGAGCAGTTCTTC
CASSRLWGQDFDEQFF
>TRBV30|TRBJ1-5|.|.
TGTGCCTGGAGTGTCTTAGAAAATCAGCCCCAGCATTTT
CAWSVLENQPQHF
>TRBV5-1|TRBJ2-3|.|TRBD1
TGCGCCAGCAGCTTGGTCCGGGTGACAGGGGAGTACACAGATACGCAGTATTTT
CASSLVRVTGEYTDTQYF
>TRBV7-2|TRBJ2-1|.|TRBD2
TGTGCCAGCAGCTTAGGGGTTAGCGGGGTTGAGGAGCAGTTCTTC
CASSLGVSGVEEQFF
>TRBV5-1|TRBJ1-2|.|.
TGCGCCAGCAGCTTGGATGGACTGCAGAACTATGGCTACACCTTC
CASSLDGLQNYGYTF
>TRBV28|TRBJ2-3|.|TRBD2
TGTGCCAGCAGAGTAGCGGGAGGGTACACAGATACGCAGTATTTT
CASRVAGGYTDTQYF
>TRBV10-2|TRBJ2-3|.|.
TGCGCCAGTGAAGCAACAGGGACAGATACGCAGTATTTT
CASEATGTDTQYF
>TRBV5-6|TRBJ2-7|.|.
TGTGCCAGCAGCTTGGTAGGGGCCGACTACGAGCAGTACTTC
CASSLVGADYEQYF
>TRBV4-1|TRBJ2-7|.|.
TGCGCCAGCAGCCAAGGGGAGGTTGGAGTTACGACCTACGAGCAGTACTTC
CASSQGEVGVTTYEQYF
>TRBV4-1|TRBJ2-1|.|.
TGCGCCAGCCTTTCAGGGGACTACAATGAGCAGTTCTTC
CASLSGDYNEQFF
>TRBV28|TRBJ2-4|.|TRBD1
TGTGCCAGCAGTGGTACAGGGGGCGCCAAAAACATTCAGTACTTC
CASSGTGGAKNIQYF
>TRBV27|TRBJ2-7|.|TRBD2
TGTGCCAGCAAAACGACTAGCATTCCTTACGAGCAGTACTTC
CASKTTSIPYEQYF
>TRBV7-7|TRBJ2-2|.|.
TGTGCCAGCAGCTTAGTTGCAGGGATAAACGGGGAGCTGTTTTTT
CASSLVAGINGELFF
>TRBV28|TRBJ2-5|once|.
TGTGCCAGCAGTAACAGGGTCGTAGAGACCCAGTACTTC
CASSNRVVETQYF
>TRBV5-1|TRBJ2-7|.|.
TGCGCCAGCAGCCTCCCGAGCTCCTACGAGCAGTACTTC
CASSLPSSYEQYF
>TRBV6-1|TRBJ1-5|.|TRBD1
TGTGCCAGCAGAGCGGGACAGGGGCCGAATCAGCCCCAGCATTTT
CASRAGQGPNQPQHF
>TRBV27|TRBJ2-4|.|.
TGTGCCAGCAGCCCGACACTAGCCAAAAACATTCAGTACTTC
CASSPTLAKNIQYF
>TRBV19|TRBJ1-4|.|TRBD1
TGTGCCACACATAGGCAGGGGGGCGTCAATGAAAAACTGTTTTTT
CATHRQGGVNEKLFF
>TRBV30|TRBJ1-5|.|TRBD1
TGTGCCTGGAGCGGGCAGGGGGTCCAGCCCCAGCATTTT
CAWSGQGVQPQHF
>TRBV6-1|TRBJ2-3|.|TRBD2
TGTGCCAGCAGTCCAAGCGGGATCGCGTGGTATTTT
CASSPSGIAWYF
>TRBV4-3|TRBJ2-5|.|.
TGCGCCAGCAGCCTCCGGACTAGTAGAGGGGGGGAGACCCAGTACTTC
CASSLRTSRGGETQYF
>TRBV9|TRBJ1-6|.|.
TGTGCCAGCAGCGGAGATCCTTGGGGGGACCGTAATTCACCCCTCCACTTT
CASSGDPWGDRNSPLHF
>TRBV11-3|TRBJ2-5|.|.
TGTGCCAGCAGCTTCCGGGTAGAGACCCAGTACTTC
CASSFRVETQYF
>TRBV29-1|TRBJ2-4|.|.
TGCAGCGTTGTGGGTGGGGGGGCCAAAAACATTCAGTACTTC
CSVVGGGAKNIQYF
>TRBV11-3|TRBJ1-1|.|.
TGTGCCAGCAGCATAAGCGGGGTCACTGAAGCTTTCTTT
CASSISGVTEAFF
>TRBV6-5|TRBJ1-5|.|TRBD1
TGTGCCAGCAGTCGACAGGGGGTTCAGCCCCAGCATTTT
CASSRQGVQPQHF
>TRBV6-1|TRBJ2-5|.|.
TGTGCCAGCAGGAGGGCCGGGGAGGAGACCCAGTACTTC
CASRRAGEETQYF
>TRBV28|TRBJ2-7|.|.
TGTGCCAGCAGTTTCATGGGGGCTCCCCGGGGAGAGCAGTACTTC
CASSFMGAPRGEQYF
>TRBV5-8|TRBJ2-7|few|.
TGTGCCAGCAGGAGAGGTGTTTACTCCTACGAGCAGTACTTC
CASRRGVYSYEQYF
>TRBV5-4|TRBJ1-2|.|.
TGTGCCAGCAGCTCTTCCGTCGCAGCTAACTATGGCTACACCTTC
CASSSSVAANYGYTF
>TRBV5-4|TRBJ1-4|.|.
TGTGCCAGCAGCGACAGTCCTTCAACTAATGAAAAACTGTTTTTT
CASSDSPSTNEKLFF
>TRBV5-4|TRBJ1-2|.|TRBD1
TGTGCCAGCAGCTTGGCGGGACAGGGGGCCTATGGCTACACCTTC
CASSLAGQGAYGYTF
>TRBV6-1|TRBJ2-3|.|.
TGTGCCAGCAGCGCAGCGGGCCGCACAGATACGCAGTATTTT
CASSAAGRTDTQYF
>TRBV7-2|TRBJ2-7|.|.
TGTGCCAGCAGCTTACGGACAGTCTCCTACGAGCAGTACTTC
CASSLRTVSYEQYF